This T cell receptor beta chain was recorded in a study of T cells after yellow fever vaccination. Study as a whole: Low-cell-number fractions were prepared with SMART-Seq v4 Ultra Low Input.

Germline loops: CDR1 SGHRS, CDR2 YFSETQ. The CDR3 spans 14 residues. The V gene lost 1 base and the J gene lost 8 bases, with 15 bases spanning the gap. TCRdb passed the 5' RACE reads through MiXCR, listing each CDR3 protein once. The sample includes 300,000 to 400,000 distinct CDR3 sequences, approximately 11% of them seen just once. The sequence derives from a man younger than 30 who received the YFV17D yellow fever vaccine. Specimen: CD4+ T cells sorted from PBMCs, collected 45 days after the yellow fever booster vaccination. The chain couples TRBV5-1 to TRBJ1-2; the D is unclear. This CDR3 reads CASSLRQSSGGYTF. As DNA, the CDR3 is TGCGCCAGCAGCTTGCGGCAGTCTTCTGGGGGCTACACCTTC.